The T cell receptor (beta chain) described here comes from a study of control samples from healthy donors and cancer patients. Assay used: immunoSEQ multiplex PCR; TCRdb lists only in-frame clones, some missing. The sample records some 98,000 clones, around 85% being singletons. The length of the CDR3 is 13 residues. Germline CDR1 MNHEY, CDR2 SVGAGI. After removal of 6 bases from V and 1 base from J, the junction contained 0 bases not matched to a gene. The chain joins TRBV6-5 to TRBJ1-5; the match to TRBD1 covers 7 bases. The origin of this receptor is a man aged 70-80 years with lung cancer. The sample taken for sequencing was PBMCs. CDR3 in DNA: TGTGCCAGCAGACAGGGGAGCAATCAGCCCCAGCATTTT. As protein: CASRQGSNQPQHF.